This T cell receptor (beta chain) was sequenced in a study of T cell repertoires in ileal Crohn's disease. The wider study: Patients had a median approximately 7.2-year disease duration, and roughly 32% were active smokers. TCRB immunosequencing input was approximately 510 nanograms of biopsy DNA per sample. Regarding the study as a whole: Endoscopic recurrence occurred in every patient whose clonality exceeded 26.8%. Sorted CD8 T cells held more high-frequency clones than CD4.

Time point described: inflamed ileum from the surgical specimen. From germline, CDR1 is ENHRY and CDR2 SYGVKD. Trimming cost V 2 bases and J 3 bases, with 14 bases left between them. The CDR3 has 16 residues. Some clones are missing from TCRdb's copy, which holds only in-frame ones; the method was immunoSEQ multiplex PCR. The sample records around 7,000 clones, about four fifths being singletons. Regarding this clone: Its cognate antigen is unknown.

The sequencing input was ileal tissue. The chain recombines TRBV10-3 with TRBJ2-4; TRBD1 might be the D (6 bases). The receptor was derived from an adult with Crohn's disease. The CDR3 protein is CAISELLQGGKNIQYF. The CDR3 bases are TGTGCCATCAGTGAGCTATTACAGGGCGGCAAAAACATTCAGTACTTC.